This T cell receptor (beta chain) was retrieved from a study of T cell changes during pregnancy in multiple sclerosis. With termini counted, the CDR3 has 9 amino acids. Germline V gives CDR1 SGHKS, CDR2 YYEKEE (reference sequence). The protocol was immunoSEQ multiplex PCR, while the TCRdb copy is restricted to in-frame clones and leaves out a portion. The table records approximately 92,000 clones, more than 85% of them present only once. Only a few counts were recorded for this clone. In this CDR3 the conserved last residue, phenylalanine or tryptophan, is missing, so a read error is likely. It is unclear where the CDR3 begins or ends on the DNA, so no DNA is shown, and the CDR3 is as TCRdb lists it.

This receptor was obtained from a female donor with multiple sclerosis, enrolled in a pregnancy study. This specimen was peripheral blood, taken in the first trimester of pregnancy. This chain connects TRBV5-5 to TRBJ2-7; the table assigns TRBD1, which was not confirmed against the DNA. CDR3 in amino acids: CASRRTPGA.